Shown below are 23 T cell receptor beta chains from a single sample sequenced in a study of cytomegalovirus exposure and HLA in healthy donors. Some clones are missing from TCRdb's copy, which holds only in-frame ones; the method was immunoSEQ multiplex PCR. Counted here are about 76,000 clones, roughly 94% occurring once; the ten biggest clones make up about 1.6%. Source material: PBMCs. All receptors come from a man between 18 and 35 years old in good health and CMV-seropositive.

This sequence joins TRBV5-6 and TRBJ1-4; TRBD1 matches 9 bases. J gave up 4 bases and V 3 bases, and 10 bases lay outside the gene matches. The CDR3 has 17 amino acids. Germline-derived CDR1 and CDR2 are SGHDT and YYEEEE. The CDR3 reads CASSSRTGESGNEKLFF. Here the CDR3 DNA reads TGTGCCAGCAGCTCCCGGACAGGGGAGAGTGGTAATGAAAAACTGTTTTTT.

The chain links TRBV10-3 to TRBJ2-7, with D unclear. Germline V gene sequence: CDR1 ENHRY, CDR2 SYGVKD. Trimming pared 1 base from V and 7 bases from J, leaving 11 bases between. The CDR3 has 13 residues. CDR3 coding DNA: TGTGCCATCAGTGAGTTTCCTGCCAGAGAGCAGTACTTC. It codes for CAISEFPAREQYF.

The chain links TRBV7-9 to TRBJ2-7, with D hard to call. The CDR3 covers 12 residues. Germline V gives CDR1 SEHNR, CDR2 FQNEAQ (reference sequence). V was pared by 4 bases and J by 9 bases, with 13 bases between. The CDR3 reads CASSSPRTVQYF. The CDR3 DNA reads TGTGCCAGCAGCTCCCCTAGAACGGTGCAGTACTTC.

The rearrangement links TRBV7-9 to TRBJ2-2; 7 nucleotides agree with TRBD2. V was clipped by 4 bases and J by 1 base; unmatched bases: 9. The CDR3 has 17 residues. Germline loops: CDR1 SEHNR, CDR2 FQNEAQ (reference sequence). CDR3 sequence: CASSSPIVAGNTGELFF. As DNA, the CDR3 is TGTGCCAGCAGCTCCCCCATTGTAGCGGGGAACACCGGGGAGCTGTTTTTT.

The chain couples TRBV6-1 to TRBJ1-1, with TRBD1 as a possible D gene (6 bases). The CDR3 loop spans 13 amino acids. CDR1 is MNHNS and CDR2 is SASEGT in the germline V gene. The V end lost 7 bases, the J end lost 5 bases, and 14 bases lay between the germline ends. The CDR3 region has the DNA TGTGCCAGCACCCTCGACAGGACGACTGAAGCTTTCTTT. It translates to CASTLDRTTEAFF.

The chain combines TRBV7-2 with TRBJ2-7; 11 bases map to TRBD2. Per the germline V gene, CDR1 is SGHTA and CDR2 is FQGNSA. The V gene end was trimmed by 4 bases and the J gene end by 5 bases; junction bases not matched to a gene: 7. The CDR3 length is 15 residues. The CDR3 loop is CASSSELAGVHEQYF. The DNA of the CDR3 is TGTGCCAGCAGCTCGGAACTAGCGGGAGTCCACGAGCAGTACTTC.

The chain uses TRBV6-5 and TRBJ2-3, with no clear D. Trimming removed 5 bases at V and 4 bases at J, with 13 bases between. This CDR3 is built from 14 residues. Germline V gene data show CDR1 as MNHEY and CDR2 as SVGAGI. In DNA, the CDR3 is TGTGCCAGCAGTGTCTCCCATGCGGCAGATACGCAGTATTTT. Encoded protein: CASSVSHAADTQYF.

The V call is TRBV13, the J call TRBJ2-2, with 8 bases identical to TRBD2. The V gene's germline CDR1 is PRHDT and CDR2 FYEKMQ (reference sequence). This CDR3 region has 16 residues. J lost 5 bases, V lost 2 bases, and 7 bases had no gene match. In DNA form, the CDR3 reads TGTGCCAGCAGCTTACGCCGGGAGGGCCGGACCGGGGAGCTGTTTTTT. The encoded protein is CASSLRREGRTGELFF.

CDR3 residues: CASSENRYEQYF. The CDR3 region has the DNA TGTGCCAGCAGTGAAAACAGGTACGAGCAGTACTTC. The gene calls are TRBV6-1 and TRBJ2-7; the D gene is possibly TRBD1 (5 bases). Trimming shortened V by 2 bases and J by 4 bases, and 6 bases separated the two germline ends. The germline CDR1 and CDR2 sequences are MNHNS and SASEGT. The CDR3 extends over 12 amino acids.

The rearrangement joins TRBV7-9 to TRBJ2-3, with D possibly TRBD2 on 6 matching bases. The CDR3 covers 13 residues. V lost 4 bases, J lost 8 bases, and 13 bases lay in between. CDR1 is SEHNR, CDR2 FQNEAQ, per germline (reference sequence). This CDR3 is CASSSISGSTQYF. The CDR3 DNA reads TGTGCCAGCAGCTCTATTTCCGGGAGTACGCAGTATTTT.

The rearrangement uses TRBV4-1 and TRBJ2-7, with D hard to call. The CDR3 runs 13 residues. Trimming cost V 4 bases and J 4 bases, with 11 bases left between them. The germline CDR1 and CDR2 sequences are MGHRA and YSYEKL. CDR3 loop: CASSPYNGYEQYF. DNA of the CDR3: TGCGCCAGCAGCCCATATAACGGGTACGAGCAGTACTTC.

The chain is built from TRBV7-2 and TRBJ1-1, with D possibly TRBD1 on 5 matching bases. This CDR3 has 13 residues. V dropped 4 bases and J dropped 1 base, with 7 bases sitting between them. Germline values: CDR1 SGHTA, CDR2 FQGNSA. The CDR3 sequence: CASSSQENTEAFF. The CDR3 DNA follows: TGTGCCAGCAGCTCACAGGAGAACACTGAAGCTTTCTTT.

This rearrangement joins TRBV7-3 to TRBJ2-3, with 9 nucleotides matching TRBD1. CDR3 length equals 16 residues. V gave up 0 bases and J gave up 4 bases; unmatched junction bases: 5. The germline CDR1 and CDR2 sequences are SGHTA and FQGTGA. The CDR3 sequence: CASSLTLDRGADTQYF. The CDR3 DNA reads TGTGCCAGCAGCTTAACGTTAGACAGGGGGGCAGATACGCAGTATTTT.

The genes are TRBV5-5 and TRBJ2-5; 7 bases map to TRBD1. V shed 0 bases, J shed 3 bases, and the junction held 5 bases outside the gene matches. Germline values: CDR1 SGHKS, CDR2 YYEKEE (reference sequence). CDR3 length: 15 amino acids. CDR3 coding DNA: TGTGCCAGCAGCTTGGAGGGGACAGTGGAAGAGACCCAGTACTTC. It translates to CASSLEGTVEETQYF.

The gene calls are TRBV2 and TRBJ2-5; perhaps TRBD1 as D (7 bases). Trimming shortened V by 4 bases and J by 4 bases, and 13 bases separated the two germline ends. Germline CDR1 reads SNHLY; CDR2 reads FYNNEI. The length of the CDR3 is 14 residues. The CDR3 nucleotides are TGTGCCAGCAGTGGAGTCAGGGGGGCAGAGACCCAGTACTTC. Encoded protein: CASSGVRGAETQYF.

The chain carries TRBV5-6 and TRBJ2-7; 10 bases are a match to TRBD2. Trimming cost V 0 bases and J 3 bases; bases outside gene matches: 3. This CDR3 is 15 amino acids long. Germline CDR1 is SGHDT and CDR2 is YYEEEE. The DNA of the CDR3 is TGTGCCAGCAGCTTGGCCGGGACTAGCGACTACGAGCAGTACTTC. It is translated as CASSLAGTSDYEQYF.

V gene TRBV4-1 combines with J gene TRBJ2-7, with TRBD1 matching over 8 bases. This CDR3 has 15 residues. The V and J ends lost 3 bases and 2 bases, in that order; junction bases with no gene match: 6. The germline CDR1 and CDR2 sequences are MGHRA and YSYEKL. The CDR3 spells CASSHKSTGAYEQYF. The DNA for the CDR3 is TGCGCCAGCAGCCATAAATCGACAGGGGCCTACGAGCAGTACTTC.

V is TRBV5-5 and J is TRBJ2-7; 7 bases fit TRBD2. CDR3 size: 15 residues. Trimming at V came to 0 bases and at J to 5 bases, leaving 8 bases not matched to a gene. Germline values: CDR1 SGHKS, CDR2 YYEKEE (reference sequence). CDR3 nucleotides: TGTGCCAGCAGCTTGGCAGGCGGGAGTATCCACGAGCAGTACTTC. It yields the protein CASSLAGGSIHEQYF.

V gene TRBV9 combines with J gene TRBJ1-1; a weak D match, TRBD1 (5 bases). CDR1 is SGDLS, CDR2 YYNGEE, per germline. Trimming cost V 3 bases and J 1 base, with 19 bases left between them. The CDR3 is 17 amino acids. CDR3 protein: CASSDPAAGRWNTEAFF. CDR3 in DNA: TGTGCCAGCAGCGATCCCGCGGCAGGGAGGTGGAACACTGAAGCTTTCTTT.

The J gene is TRBJ1-2, the V gene TRBV6-6; 7 positions agree with TRBD1. J gave up 8 bases and V 6 bases, and 6 bases lay outside the gene matches. CDR3 length: 12 residues. Germline V CDR1 and CDR2: MNHNY, SVGAGI (reference sequence). CDR3 sequence (DNA): TGTGCCAGCAGGACAGGGATGGGCGGCTACACCTTC. Residues: CASRTGMGGYTF.

The V call is TRBV6-1, the J call TRBJ2-2; TRBD1 matches at 7 bases. CDR3 length: 15 amino acids. Germline V gene sequence: CDR1 MNHNS, CDR2 SASEGT. V gave up 8 bases and J gave up 6 bases; unmatched junction bases: 12. The CDR3 loop is CASEVYRGQSGELFF. CDR3 coding DNA: TGTGCCAGCGAGGTTTACAGGGGTCAGTCCGGGGAGCTGTTTTTT.

The genes are TRBV11-2 and TRBJ2-1; 7 bases line up with TRBD2. CDR1 SGHAT and CDR2 FQNNGV come from the germline V gene. The CDR3 length is 13 residues. J was trimmed by 10 bases and V by 2 bases; bases with no gene match: 5. This CDR3 is CASSLLAGEEQFF. The DNA of the CDR3 is TGTGCCAGCAGCTTACTCGCGGGAGAGGAGCAGTTCTTC.

J is TRBJ1-1 and V is TRBV9, with TRBD1 matching over 9 bases. Germline values: CDR1 SGDLS, CDR2 YYNGEE. The V segment lost 1 base and the J segment 3 bases; nucleotides outside the gene matches: 4. The CDR3 loop spans 15 amino acids. CDR3 coding DNA: TGTGCCAGCAGCGTAAGCGGGACAGGGTACACTGAAGCTTTCTTT. Its translation: CASSVSGTGYTEAFF.